These T cell receptor beta chains were read from a single sample in a study of cytomegalovirus exposure and HLA in healthy donors. The method was immunoSEQ multiplex PCR; TCRdb's version includes in-frame clones alone and lacks a portion of them. The sample includes under 200,000 clones, roughly 82% of them seen just once. Material for sequencing was PBMCs. The receptors originated from a girl between 10 and 17 years old in good health and CMV-seropositive. CDR3s include the opening cysteine and the closing phenylalanine or tryptophan. D genes are given only for firm matches. The listing skips clone size in some rows; elsewhere it reads once, few, many or a size class.

V gene,clone size,J gene,D gene,CDR3 DNA,CDR3 protein
TRBV29-1,-,TRBJ2-7,TRBD2,TGCAGCGTTGAAGTAGGGAATGGGTGGGAGGGTCCCTACGAGCAGTACTTC,CSVEVGNGWEGPYEQYF
TRBV19,-,TRBJ2-1,TRBD1,TGTGCCAGTAGTATGGGACAGGGCTTCGGCAATGAGCAGTTCTTC,CASSMGQGFGNEQFF
TRBV27,-,TRBJ2-5,TRBD2,TGTGCCAGCAGTTTACTGGCGGGAGGGCCGGGAGAGACCCAGTACTTC,CASSLLAGGPGETQYF
TRBV27,-,TRBJ2-3,TRBD2,TGTGCCAGCAGTCCAGGTACTAGCGGGGGCCTCACAGATACGCAGTATTTT,CASSPGTSGGLTDTQYF
TRBV10-3,-,TRBJ2-7,-,TGTGCCATCAGATTATCAGGGGACCGATACGAGCAGTACTTC,CAIRLSGDRYEQYF
TRBV28,-,TRBJ2-5,-,TGTGCCAGCAGTTCTCTCGGCAGGATCCAAGAGACCCAGTACTTC,CASSSLGRIQETQYF
TRBV7-9,few,TRBJ2-6,-,TGTGCCAGCAGCTTAGTTGAGTCACCTGGGGCCAACGTCCTGACTTTC,CASSLVESPGANVLTF
TRBV14,-,TRBJ2-3,TRBD2,TGTGCCAGCAGCCAAGGCTCAAGACTTGGCACCGGGACTAGATTACCACCTCGCACAGATACGCAGTATTTT,CASSQGSRLGTGTRLPPRTDTQYF
TRBV30,-,TRBJ1-4,-,TGTGCCTGGGGTGTCCAAACAGGGTTTCTGTTTTTT,CAWGVQTGFLFF
TRBV7-8,-,TRBJ2-7,TRBD1,TGTGCCAGCAGCTTCTCTCACAGGGGTCCCTACGAGCAGTACTTC,CASSFSHRGPYEQYF
TRBV1,-,TRBJ2-3,-,TGCACCAGCAGCCAGGGGACTAGCGGGGAGGGCACAGATACGCAGTATTTT,CTSSQGTSGEGTDTQYF
TRBV4-2,-,TRBJ1-3,-,TGTGCCAGCAGCCAAGTCAGATTTTCGGGAGGGAGCTCTGGAAACACCATATATTTT,CASSQVRFSGGSSGNTIYF
TRBV29-1,-,TRBJ2-4,-,TGCAGCGTTGACGGCGGGTTAGCCAAAAACATTCAGTACTTC,CSVDGGLAKNIQYF
TRBV5-1,-,TRBJ1-3,-,TGCGCCAGCAGCACAGACAAGCTTCAAGGTTTCGCCTCTGGAAACACCATATATTTT,CASSTDKLQGFASGNTIYF
TRBV27,-,TRBJ2-7,-,TGTGCCAGCAGTCCCCGACGGCCTGATCGAGGGCAGTACTTC,CASSPRRPDRGQYF
TRBV2,-,TRBJ2-5,-,TGTGCCAGCAGCCCCGGGTCTGGGGAGACCCAGTACTTC,CASSPGSGETQYF
TRBV7-3,-,TRBJ2-3,TRBD2,TGTGCCAGCAGCCTCTGGACTAGGACAGATACGCAGTATTTT,CASSLWTRTDTQYF
TRBV25-1,-,TRBJ1-5,-,TGTGCCAGCAGCTCAGACAGTGAAGGAAATCAGCCCCAGCATTTT,CASSSDSEGNQPQHF
TRBV7-9,-,TRBJ1-2,-,TGTGCCAGCAGCTTAGAACTCTACTATGGCTACACCTTC,CASSLELYYGYTF
TRBV4-1,-,TRBJ2-7,-,TGCGCCAGCAGCCAGGGCGAGAGCGAGCAGTACTTC,CASSQGESEQYF
TRBV27,-,TRBJ2-1,TRBD1,TGTGCCAGCAGTCAACCGGACAGGGGGCACAATGAGCAGTTCTTC,CASSQPDRGHNEQFF
TRBV5-6,-,TRBJ1-1,-,TGTGCCAGCAGCTTGGGGGCGTCAGGGGCGATGCAAGCTTTCTTT,CASSLGASGAMQAFF
TRBV10-2,few,TRBJ1-5,-,TGCGCCAGCAGTGAGTCCCCGGGAAACTCCAATCAGCCCCAGCATTTT,CASSESPGNSNQPQHF
TRBV19,once,TRBJ1-1,TRBD1,TGTGCCAGTACCTACGGGACAGGGGTAACTGAAGCTTTCTTT,CASTYGTGVTEAFF
TRBV7-9,-,TRBJ1-1,-,TGTGCCAGCAGCGCGACACGTACTGAAGCTTTCTTT,CASSATRTEAFF
TRBV4-1,-,TRBJ1-1,-,TGCGCCAGCAGCCAAGTAAAGACCGACTTTGCGGGAAGGTCTGAAGCTTTCTTT,CASSQVKTDFAGRSEAFF
TRBV15,-,TRBJ1-2,-,TGTGCCACCGGACAGCCAAAAATTCTAAAGGGGGGCTACACCTTC,CATGQPKILKGGYTF